These 32 T cell receptor beta chains share one sample of origin, sequenced in a study of blood T cell repertoires in COVID-19. TCRdb's copy holds only in-frame clones and misses some; the assay was immunoSEQ multiplex PCR. The repertoire holds a few hundred thousand clones, with approximately 78% as singletons. What was sequenced was peripheral blood. These receptors originate from a woman between 65 and 79 years old with COVID-19, enrolled during active disease.

This clone was counted between two and nine times. V gene TRBV28 combines with J gene TRBJ1-3; D may be TRBD1 (6 bases). The CDR3 runs 16 residues. Trimming removed 4 bases from V and 0 bases from J, with 13 bases in between. Germline CDR1 reads MDHEN; CDR2 reads SYDVKM. CDR3 sequence (DNA): TGTGCCAGCAGTTCACAGGGTAGGGCCTCTGGAAACACCATATATTTT. This gives the protein CASSSQGRASGNTIYF.

The chain combines TRBV7-6 with TRBJ2-7, with TRBD1 identical over 8 bases. The V and J ends lost 2 bases and 2 bases, in that order; junction bases with no gene match: 5. The germline gives CDR1 SGHVS, CDR2 FNYEAQ. The CDR3 sequence is 15 residues long. The CDR3 nucleotides are TGTGCCAGCAGCTTACAACAGACAGGGGCCTACGAGCAGTACTTC. Translation: CASSLQQTGAYEQYF.

This rearrangement joins TRBV9 to TRBJ2-3; D remains ambiguous. Germline CDR1 SGDLS, CDR2 YYNGEE. The CDR3 contains 15 residues. Trimming removed 2 bases at V and 3 bases at J, with 13 bases between. The CDR3 coding sequence is TGTGCCAGCAGCGTGCTATCAGGTCAGACAGATACGCAGTATTTT. Amino acids: CASSVLSGQTDTQYF.

The V gene is TRBV6-2 or TRBV6-3, the J gene TRBJ2-3; 8 bases match TRBD2. V was pared by 2 bases and J by 3 bases, with 16 bases of the junction left unmatched. There are 19 residues in the CDR3. CDR1 MNHEY and CDR2 SVGEGT come from the germline V gene. In nucleotides, the CDR3 is TGTGCCAGCAGTTACACCCCCGGGACTAGTGTGGGGGGTACAGATACGCAGTATTTT. This gives the protein CASSYTPGTSVGGTDTQYF.

This rearrangement joins TRBV7-9 to TRBJ2-5, with D possibly TRBD2 on 6 matching bases. The CDR3 runs 15 residues. Trimming cost V 5 bases and J 3 bases, with 16 bases left between them. Germline lookup yields CDR1 SEHNR and CDR2 FQNEAQ (reference sequence). The CDR3 protein is CASSPPGTGKETQYF. CDR3 DNA: TGTGCCAGCAGCCCACCCGGGACTGGTAAAGAGACCCAGTACTTC.

V and J are TRBV7-2 and TRBJ2-2, with 13 bases identical to TRBD2. The CDR3 is 17 residues long. CDR1 and CDR2 from the germline V gene are SGHTA and FQGNSA. The J segment lost 6 bases and the V segment lost 4 bases, leaving 8 bases of the junction unmatched. This chain's CDR3 is CASSSVGLAGVAGELFF. For the CDR3, the DNA is TGTGCCAGCAGCTCAGTAGGACTAGCGGGAGTTGCCGGGGAGCTGTTTTTT.

V is TRBV3-1 (or the pseudogene TRBV3-2) and J is TRBJ2-5; D unclear. This CDR3 is 14 amino acids long. The V end lost 1 base, the J end lost 3 bases, and 9 bases lay between the germline ends. Per the germline V gene, CDR1 is LGHDT and CDR2 is YNNKEL (reference sequence). The CDR3 is CASSQGDKEETQYF. The CDR3 DNA reads TGTGCCAGCAGCCAAGGAGACAAAGAAGAGACCCAGTACTTC.

This clone was seen only a few times. The chain is built from TRBV6-5 and TRBJ1-6; D gene unclear. Trimming removed 0 bases from V and 15 bases from J, with 9 bases in between. Germline values: CDR1 MNHEY, CDR2 SVGAGI. The CDR3 length is 12 residues. CDR3 sequence reads: CASSYSTGGLHF. CDR3 coding DNA: TGTGCCAGCAGTTACTCGACTGGAGGCCTCCACTTT.

The chain combines TRBV6-5 with TRBJ1-1; TRBD1 might be the D (5 bases). This CDR3 has 14 amino acids. From germline, CDR1 is MNHEY and CDR2 SVGAGI. The germline V and J ends were trimmed by 7 bases and 4 bases, with 16 bases remaining between them. The CDR3 protein is CASTKRGEGTEAFF. CDR3 bases: TGTGCCAGCACCAAACGGGGGGAGGGCACTGAAGCTTTCTTT.

The chain combines TRBV18 with TRBJ2-7; 7 bases align to TRBD1. The ends lost 4 bases at V and 3 bases at J; junction bases unmatched: 9. In germline, CDR1 is KGHSH, CDR2 LQKENI. This CDR3 spans 15 amino acids. The CDR3 spells CASSQTQGSDYEQYF. The CDR3 nucleotides are TGTGCCAGCTCACAAACACAGGGGTCCGACTACGAGCAGTACTTC.

V usage is TRBV29-1 and J usage is TRBJ2-2; no clear D gene. Germline-derived CDR1 and CDR2 are SQVTM and ANQGSEA. Trimming took off 3 bases at V and 2 bases at J, with 4 bases between the two ends. This CDR3 region has 12 residues. As DNA, the CDR3 is TGCAGCGTTGAGAGAAACACCGGGGAGCTGTTTTTT. Amino acid sequence: CSVERNTGELFF.

V gene TRBV29-1 combines with J gene TRBJ2-7, with 10 bases aligning to TRBD2. V shed 4 bases, J shed 3 bases, and the junction held 6 bases outside the gene matches. Germline lookup yields CDR1 SQVTM and CDR2 ANQGSEA. The CDR3 totals 14 residues. This CDR3 reads CSVVLASGSYEQYF. The CDR3 DNA follows: TGCAGCGTTGTTTTGGCTAGCGGGAGCTACGAGCAGTACTTC.

The V gene is TRBV28, the J gene TRBJ2-3; weak D call: TRBD1 (6 bases). The CDR3 is 17 residues long. CDR1 is MDHEN and CDR2 is SYDVKM in the germline V gene. Trimming removed 6 bases from V and 1 base from J, with 20 bases in between. The CDR3 sequence is CASSSPRDTLGTDTQYF. The CDR3 DNA reads TGTGCCAGCAGCTCCCCCCGGGACACCTTAGGCACAGATACGCAGTATTTT.

This clone appeared a single time. CDR3 DNA: TGCAGCGTTGAATACCGCCAGGGGCAGTACTTC. This sequence encodes CSVEYRQGQYF. The V gene is TRBV29-1, the J gene TRBJ2-7; tentatively, D is TRBD1 (5 bases). The V and J ends lost 2 bases and 9 bases respectively, with 11 bases between them. The CDR3 runs 11 residues. CDR1 SQVTM and CDR2 ANQGSEA come from the germline V gene.

The rearrangement joins TRBV30 to TRBJ2-2, with TRBD1 matching 12 bases. Losses at the gene ends were 0 bases for V and 6 bases for J; bases not matched to a gene: 14. Germline V lookup: CDR1 GTSNPN, CDR2 SVGIG (reference sequence). The CDR3 has 19 residues. CDR3 nucleotide sequence: TGTGCCTGGAGTGTACTATGGGACAGGGGGCGCGGGTTGTCCGGGGAGCTGTTTTTT. Residues: CAWSVLWDRGRGLSGELFF.

The rearrangement uses TRBV28 and TRBJ2-1; 13 bases are a match to TRBD2. The CDR3 sequence is 19 residues long. Germline trimming cut 7 bases from V and 8 bases from J; bases unmatched to any gene: 20. From germline, CDR1 is MDHEN and CDR2 SYDVKM. The CDR3 region is CASILGGETSGRLGDEQFF. The DNA of the CDR3 is TGTGCCAGCATCCTCGGGGGAGAGACTAGCGGGAGGTTAGGGGATGAGCAGTTCTTC.

The genes are TRBV5-6 and TRBJ1-6; D perhaps matches TRBD1 (5 bases). Trimming left V 4 bases short and J 9 bases short, with 17 bases between. This CDR3 is built from 15 residues. CDR1 and CDR2 from the germline V gene are SGHDT and YYEEEE. The CDR3 protein is CASSPDNSRISPLHF. CDR3 DNA: TGTGCCAGCAGCCCGGACAATTCCCGAATTTCACCCCTCCACTTT.

The V call is TRBV3-1 (or the pseudogene TRBV3-2), the J call TRBJ2-7, with D unresolved. The V end lost 3 bases, the J end lost 7 bases, and 10 bases lay between the germline ends. The CDR3 sequence is 12 residues long. The germline V gene has CDR1 LGHDT and CDR2 YNNKEL (reference sequence). This CDR3 is CASSHFGVEQYF. CDR3 bases: TGTGCCAGCAGCCATTTCGGAGTGGAGCAGTACTTC.

The chain is built from TRBV7-8 and TRBJ1-6, with D possibly matching TRBD1 (6 bases). This CDR3 is 15 amino acids long. Germline CDR1 reads SGHVS; CDR2 reads FQNEAQ. Between the trimmed V and J ends, which lost 5 bases and 7 bases, there was a span of 15 bases. CDR3 residues: CASSPRQVGNSPLHF. In DNA, the CDR3 is TGTGCCAGCAGCCCTCGACAGGTGGGGAATTCACCCCTCCACTTT.

CDR3 nucleotide sequence: TGTGCCAGCAGCCTTATGGGCTCGGAGACCCAGTACTTC. Amino acid sequence: CASSLMGSETQYF. The V and J genes are TRBV5-4 and TRBJ2-5, with no clear D. This CDR3 contains 13 residues. In germline, CDR1 is SGHNT, CDR2 YYREEE (reference sequence). V was clipped by 4 bases and J by 5 bases, with 12 bases between them.

J is TRBJ2-3 and V is TRBV7-2; 10 nucleotides match TRBD1. V was clipped by 5 bases and J by 2 bases; unmatched bases: 4. Germline assignment: CDR1 SGHTA and CDR2 FQGNSA. The CDR3 has 15 residues. The CDR3 loop reads CASSEGQGNTDTQYF. The CDR3, as DNA: TGTGCCAGCAGCGAGGGACAGGGGAACACAGATACGCAGTATTTT.

This chain joins TRBV5-1 and TRBJ2-5, with a possible D match to TRBD1 (5 bases). The CDR3 consists of 15 residues. V lost 3 bases and J lost 1, with 13 bases in between. Germline lookup yields CDR1 SGHRS and CDR2 YFSETQ. As DNA, the CDR3 is TGCGCCAGCAGCTCCTTGGTGGGGCTCCAAGAGACCCAGTACTTC. Protein: CASSSLVGLQETQYF.

J is TRBJ1-1 and V is TRBV6-5; D might be TRBD1 (5 bases). CDR3 size: 15 residues. Germline V gene data show CDR1 as MNHEY and CDR2 as SVGAGI. V lost 6 bases and J 4 bases, leaving 18 bases between the germline ends. CDR3 in amino acids: CASSRTGTGSTEAFF. Written as DNA, the CDR3 is TGTGCCAGCAGCCGTACCGGGACCGGGAGCACTGAAGCTTTCTTT.

V usage is TRBV24-1 and J usage is TRBJ2-1; 8 positions agree with TRBD1. CDR1 is KGHDR, CDR2 SFDVKD, per germline. Trimming at V came to 0 bases and at J to 6 bases, leaving 3 bases not matched to a gene. There are 15 residues in the CDR3. CDR3 protein: CATSDLQDRANEQFF. The CDR3 nucleotides read TGTGCCACCAGTGATTTGCAGGACAGGGCCAATGAGCAGTTCTTC.

The V call is TRBV18, the J call TRBJ2-1, with a tentative D call TRBD1 (5 bases). V was cut by 6 bases and J by 7 bases, with 16 bases left in between. The CDR3 loop spans 14 amino acids. Germline CDR1 is KGHSH and CDR2 is LQKENI. CDR3 amino acids: CASSPLSRDNEQFF. The DNA of the CDR3 is TGTGCCAGCTCTCCCCTGAGCAGGGATAATGAGCAGTTCTTC.

The V gene is TRBV7-2, the J gene TRBJ1-3; 7 nucleotides match TRBD1. The CDR3 totals 17 residues. The germline V gene has CDR1 SGHTA and CDR2 FQGNSA. After removal of 1 base from V and 0 bases from J, the junction contained 6 bases not matched to a gene. CDR3 in DNA: TGTGCCAGCAGCTTAGGAGGGACAGCGAGCTCTGGAAACACCATATATTTT. The encoded protein is CASSLGGTASSGNTIYF.

The table lists this clone with a count of one. The chain couples TRBV3-1 (or the pseudogene TRBV3-2) to TRBJ2-2, with D perhaps TRBD1 (6 bases). Germline CDR1 reads LGHDT; CDR2 reads YNNKEL (reference sequence). CDR3 length equals 16 residues. V lost 7 bases and J 7 bases, leaving 22 bases between the germline ends. The CDR3 DNA follows: TGTGCCAGCACCTTCCGGGGCAGGGGCGCAGGCGGGGAGCTGTTTTTT. Translating gives CASTFRGRGAGGELFF.

This sequence joins TRBV4-3 and TRBJ1-3; TRBD1 aligns across 7 bases. The V gene end was trimmed by 4 bases and the J gene end by 0 bases; junction bases not matched to a gene: 6. Germline CDR1 is LGHNA and CDR2 is YSLEER. The CDR3 is 16 residues long. DNA for the CDR3: TGCGCCAGCAGCCCGCAGGCAGGGGGCTCTGGAAACACCATATATTTT. It yields the protein CASSPQAGGSGNTIYF.

This sequence joins TRBV30 and TRBJ1-1; TRBD1 matches 7 bases. CDR1 and CDR2 from the germline V gene are GTSNPN and SVGIG (reference sequence). The CDR3 covers 14 residues. V shed 0 bases and J 4 bases; nucleotides not matched to a gene: 5. The CDR3 coding sequence is TGTGCCTGGAGTGTACAGGGGCAACGCACTGAAGCTTTCTTT. This sequence encodes CAWSVQGQRTEAFF.

In this sample, this clone turned up once. The rearrangement uses TRBV6-5 and TRBJ2-4, with D tentatively TRBD1 (6 bases). This CDR3 contains 14 residues. Looked up from germline, CDR1 is MNHEY and CDR2 is SVGAGI. V lost 6 bases to trimming and J lost 2 bases, with 11 bases between them. For the CDR3, the DNA is TGTGCCAGCAGGGATACAGGGACCAAAAACATTCAGTACTTC. The encoded protein is CASRDTGTKNIQYF.

The chain has TRBV7-9 and TRBJ1-1; D remains ambiguous. Germline V gives CDR1 SEHNR, CDR2 FQNEAQ (reference sequence). V shed 0 bases and J shed 2 bases, with 7 bases lying between them. This CDR3 contains 14 residues. The CDR3 nucleotides are TGTGCCAGCAGCTTAGCGGGAGGAAACACTGAAGCTTTCTTT. Protein sequence: CASSLAGGNTEAFF. Looking up the rest from reference TRBV7-9 and TRBJ1-1 gives the full variable domain: DTGVSQNPRHKITKRGQNVTFRCDPISEHNRLYWYRQTLGQGPEFLTYFQNEAQLEKSRLLSDRFSAERPKGSFSTLEIQRTEQGDSAMYLCASSLAGGNTEAFFGQGTRLTVV.

This sequence joins TRBV6-5 and TRBJ2-5, with TRBD1 matching over 8 bases. V shed 10 bases and J 4 bases; nucleotides not matched to a gene: 8. CDR3 length equals 13 residues. Germline V gene sequence: CDR1 MNHEY, CDR2 SVGAGI. CDR3 residues: CATKGQGPETQYF. DNA for the CDR3: TGTGCCACCAAAGGACAGGGTCCAGAGACCCAGTACTTC.